The text below deals with one T cell receptor beta chain. Its antigen is currently unknown. Germline V CDR1 and CDR2: SGHRS, YFSETQ. V lost 0 bases to trimming and J lost 3 bases, with 6 bases between them. The CDR3 covers 13 residues. TCRdb's table, derived via immunoSEQ multiplex PCR, lists solely in-frame clones and lacks some. In the table there are 20,000 to 25,000 clones, approximately 80% of which are singletons. Exposure to brentuximab vedotin varied, and each patient had relapsed following autologous stem cell transplantation. This sample was included in a study of PD-1 blockade in classical Hodgkin lymphoma. Findings of the study overall: CD4+ but not CD8+ TCR diversity rose significantly by C4D1. It was among complete responders that baseline diversity resembled that of newly diagnosed patients. Relapsed/refractory patients reportedly had the lowest baseline TCR diversity, below newly diagnosed patients, who were below healthy donors. Still unresolved is the cause of the repertoire differences, which may be disease activity or prior therapy.

This sequence was found in a human donor with classical Hodgkin lymphoma. Sequencing used peripheral blood mononuclear cells (PBMCs), obtained before the second cycle of nivolumab. The rearrangement uses TRBV5-1 and TRBJ2-5; no clear D. This chain's CDR3 is CASSLVPKETQYF. In DNA form, the CDR3 reads TGCGCCAGCAGCTTGGTACCGAAAGAGACCCAGTACTTC.